These 21 T cell receptor beta chains share one sample of origin, sequenced in a study of cytomegalovirus exposure and HLA in healthy donors. PCR involved 60 Vbeta and 13 Jbeta primers. Assay used: immunoSEQ multiplex PCR; TCRdb lists only in-frame clones, some missing. In all, the sample yields under 95,000 clones. Material for sequencing was PBMCs. The receptors were gathered from a female donor in good health and CMV-seropositive.

V usage is TRBV5-4 and J usage is TRBJ2-6, with 13 bases that match TRBD2. This CDR3 is built from 20 residues. Germline CDR1 and CDR2: SGHNT and YYREEE (reference sequence). The trim removed 0 bases at V and 3 bases at J, leaving 9 bases unmatched. CDR3 in amino acids: CASSLDREGLAGSGANVLTF. In nucleotides, the CDR3 is TGTGCCAGCAGCTTGGACCGGGAGGGACTAGCGGGGAGTGGGGCCAACGTCCTGACTTTC.

The chain joins TRBV12-2 to TRBJ1-2; TRBD1, the table's D call, lacks a check against the DNA. TRBV12-2 is marked as a pseudogene. CDR3 size: 14 residues. The CDR3 DNA sequence: TGTGCAAGTCGCCTCCGACAGTGGAAATATGGCTACACCTTC. Translation gives CASRLRQWKYGYTF.

The V and J genes are TRBV10-2 and TRBJ2-4; 10 positions agree with TRBD1. CDR3 length equals 15 residues. Germline assignment: CDR1 WSHSY and CDR2 SAAADI. The V gene end was trimmed by 5 bases and the J gene end by 5 bases; junction bases not matched to a gene: 6. Here the CDR3 DNA reads TGCGCCAGCAGTCCGGGACAGGGGCGGGAAAACATTCAGTACTTC. This sequence encodes CASSPGQGRENIQYF.

The genes are TRBV6-1 and TRBJ1-1; 8 positions match TRBD1. The germline V gene encodes CDR1 MNHNS and CDR2 SASEGT. This CDR3 is built from 16 residues. V lost 0 bases, J lost 7 bases, and 10 bases stayed unmatched. CDR3 bases: TGTGCCAGCAGTGAAGCGCTAGGACAGGGTTCGGTTGAAGCTTTCTTT. This encodes CASSEALGQGSVEAFF.

The chain couples TRBV11-3 to TRBJ1-1; 7 nucleotides agree with TRBD1. J was trimmed by 11 bases and V by 3 bases; bases with no gene match: 6. This CDR3 region has 12 residues. The V gene's germline CDR1 is SGHNT and CDR2 YENEEA. CDR3 nucleotide sequence: TGTGCCAGCAGCTTCCAAGACAGGGTGGCTTTCTTT. Protein sequence: CASSFQDRVAFF.

V gene TRBV10-3 combines with J gene TRBJ1-1, with 7 bases lining up with TRBD1. Germline V gene lookup returns CDR1 ENHRY and CDR2 SYGVKD. The CDR3 loop spans 14 amino acids. Trimming at V came to 6 bases and at J to 0 bases, leaving 4 bases not matched to a gene. This CDR3 reads CAIRRDRMNTEAFF. CDR3 DNA: TGTGCCATCAGGAGGGACAGAATGAACACTGAAGCTTTCTTT.

J is TRBJ1-6 and V is TRBV4-3; D is perhaps TRBD1 (5 bases). Deletions cut 1 base from V and 9 bases from J, with 19 bases between. Germline values: CDR1 LGHNA, CDR2 YSLEER. This CDR3 comprises 17 residues. The CDR3: CASSQGNRDQRVSPLHF. The CDR3 DNA reads as TGCGCCAGCAGCCAAGGAAATCGGGACCAGCGGGTTTCACCCCTCCACTTT.

The chain combines TRBV25-1 with TRBJ2-7, with 10 positions matching TRBD1. CDR1 and CDR2 (germline): MGHDK, SYGVNS. The CDR3 totals 15 residues. The J segment lost 5 bases and the V segment lost 5 bases, leaving 9 bases of the junction unmatched. The CDR3, as DNA: TGTGCCAGCAGTCGCCGAGGGACAGGGGAAAACGAGCAGTACTTC. This translates into CASSRRGTGENEQYF.

The chain combines TRBV4-1 with TRBJ2-7, with 10 positions matching TRBD1. Unmatched junction bases numbered 8, after V lost 3 bases and J lost 3 bases. Germline CDR1 reads MGHRA; CDR2 reads YSYEKL. CDR3 length: 16 amino acids. In DNA form, the CDR3 reads TGCGCCAGCAGCCATTCGAGACAGGGGGCAATCTACGAGCAGTACTTC. It is translated as CASSHSRQGAIYEQYF.

CDR3 protein: CASRGQGAYEQYF. In nucleotides, the CDR3 is TGCGCCAGCAGGGGACAGGGGGCCTACGAGCAGTACTTC. The chain couples TRBV4-1 to TRBJ2-7; 11 bases match TRBD1. CDR1 MGHRA and CDR2 YSYEKL come from the germline V gene. J gave up 2 bases and V 6 bases, and 0 bases lay outside the gene matches. The CDR3 totals 13 residues.

The chain is built from TRBV27 and TRBJ1-2; 8 bases are shared with TRBD1. CDR1 is MNHEY and CDR2 is SMNVEV in the germline V gene (reference sequence). The CDR3 runs to 14 residues. V lost 6 bases and J lost 4; bases outside the gene matches: 7. CDR3 in amino acids: CASSAGTGLYGYTF. The CDR3 DNA is TGTGCCAGCAGCGCCGGGACAGGCCTCTATGGCTACACCTTC.

This chain uses TRBV7-9 with TRBJ1-2, with TRBD1 matching 10 bases. J gave up 2 bases and V 4 bases, and 10 bases lay outside the gene matches. CDR3 size: 17 residues. The germline CDR1 and CDR2 sequences are SEHNR and FQNEAQ (reference sequence). The CDR3 DNA is TGTGCCAGCAGCTCCCGGGACAGGGGACTCGCAAACTATGGCTACACCTTC. Translation: CASSSRDRGLANYGYTF. The variable domain in full, with the rest retrieved from reference TRBV7-9 and TRBJ1-2, is DTGVSQNPRHKITKRGQNVTFRCDPISEHNRLYWYRQTLGQGPEFLTYFQNEAQLEKSRLLSDRFSAERPKGSFSTLEIQRTEQGDSAMYLCASSSRDRGLANYGYTFGSGTRLTVV.

The CDR3 DNA reads as TGTGCCAGCAGTAATAGCGGGGATAGCTACAATGAGCAGTTCTTC. Protein product: CASSNSGDSYNEQFF. The chain is built from TRBV6-5 and TRBJ2-1; 8 bases map to TRBD2. The junction had 6 bases not matched to a gene; V was cut back by 5 bases and J by 3 bases. This CDR3 comprises 15 residues. Germline-derived CDR1 and CDR2 are MNHEY and SVGAGI.

The CDR3 here is CATTGSYEQYF. CDR3 nucleotides: TGTGCCACCACAGGTTCCTACGAGCAGTACTTC. V usage is TRBV6-5 and J usage is TRBJ2-7, with D possibly being TRBD1 (5 bases). Germline loops: CDR1 MNHEY, CDR2 SVGAGI. This CDR3 contains 11 residues. With 10 bases removed from V and 1 base from J, the gap between germline ends came to 8 bases.

The chain links TRBV19 to TRBJ2-3; 9 bases fit TRBD2. This CDR3 comprises 14 residues. Germline CDR1 reads LNHDA; CDR2 reads SQIVND (reference sequence). The V gene end was trimmed by 3 bases and the J gene end by 10 bases; junction bases not matched to a gene: 8. CDR3 in DNA: TGTGCCAGTAGTATTAGCGGGAGTTCGAAGGCGCAGTATTTT. It codes for CASSISGSSKAQYF.

V and J are TRBV27 and TRBJ1-2, with no clear D. The CDR3 is 15 amino acids. The ends were cut back, 5 bases at V and 2 bases at J, with 15 bases in the middle. CDR1 is MNHEY and CDR2 is SMNVEV in the germline V gene (reference sequence). The CDR3 loop reads CASSKTITDNYGYTF. The CDR3 bases are TGTGCCAGCAGTAAGACTATCACAGACAACTATGGCTACACCTTC.

This chain uses TRBV5-1 with TRBJ1-1; weak D call: TRBD1 (5 bases). This CDR3 has 16 amino acids. Trimming pared 0 bases from V and 1 base from J, leaving 13 bases between. CDR1 and CDR2 (germline): SGHRS, YFSETQ. The CDR3 coding sequence is TGCGCCAGCAGCTTGGTTGTCTCAGGGCCGAACACTGAAGCTTTCTTT. Amino acid sequence: CASSLVVSGPNTEAFF.

On this clone: The sample holds other DNA sequences that translate to the same CDR3. The rearrangement links TRBV6-1 to TRBJ2-7; no reliable D call. V lost 2 bases and J lost 4, with 3 bases in between. Germline CDR1 and CDR2: MNHNS and SASEGT. CDR3 size: 11 residues. CDR3 nucleotide sequence: TGTGCCAGCAGTGAACTATACGAGCAGTACTTC. Protein: CASSELYEQYF.

This chain connects TRBV6-6 to TRBJ2-3, with D uncertain. Trimming left V 5 bases short and J 0 bases short, with 3 bases between. CDR3 length: 12 residues. The germline V gene encodes CDR1 MNHNY and CDR2 SVGAGI (reference sequence). The DNA for the CDR3 is TGTGCCAGCAGTCCGAGCACAGATACGCAGTATTTT. It specifies CASSPSTDTQYF.

The rearrangement joins TRBV4-2 to TRBJ2-5, with 10 nucleotides matching TRBD2. Germline V lookup: CDR1 LGHNA, CDR2 YNFKEQ. The CDR3 covers 18 residues. With V trimmed by 1 base and J by 5 bases, 13 bases remained unmatched. CDR3 DNA: TGTGCCAGCAGCCAAGCGACTAGCGGGCCTTTAGATGTTGAGACCCAGTACTTC. It encodes CASSQATSGPLDVETQYF.

The gene calls are TRBV11-1 and TRBJ2-1, with D unresolved. The CDR3 is 15 residues long. V gave up 5 bases and J gave up 5 bases, with 16 bases separating them. Germline V CDR1 and CDR2: SGHAT, FQDESV (reference sequence). The CDR3 bases are TGTGCCAGCAGCCCTCTCCCAGTAACGAACAATGAGCAGTTCTTC. Translating gives CASSPLPVTNNEQFF.